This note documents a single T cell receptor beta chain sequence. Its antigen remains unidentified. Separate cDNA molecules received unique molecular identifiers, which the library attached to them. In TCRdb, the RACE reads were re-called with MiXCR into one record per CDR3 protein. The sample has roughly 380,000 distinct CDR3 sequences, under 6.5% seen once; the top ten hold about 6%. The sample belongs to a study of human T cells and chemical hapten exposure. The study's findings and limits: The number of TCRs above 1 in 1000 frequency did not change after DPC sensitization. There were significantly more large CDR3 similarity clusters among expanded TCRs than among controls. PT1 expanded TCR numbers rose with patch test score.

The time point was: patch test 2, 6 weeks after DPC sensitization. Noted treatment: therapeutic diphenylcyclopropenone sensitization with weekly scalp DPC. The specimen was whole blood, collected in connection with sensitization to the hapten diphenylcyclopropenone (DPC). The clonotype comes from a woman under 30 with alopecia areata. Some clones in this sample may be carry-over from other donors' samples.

CDR3 residues: CAWSGKGRNTGELFF. Written as DNA, the CDR3 is TGTGCCTGGAGTGGTAAGGGGAGGAACACCGGGGAGCTGTTTTTT. This sequence joins TRBV30 and TRBJ2-2; D may correspond to TRBD1 or TRBD2 (5 bases each). V lost 1 base and J 1 base, leaving 10 bases between the germline ends. Germline CDR1 is GTSNPN and CDR2 is SVGIG (reference sequence). The CDR3 length is 15 residues.